The clone carrying this T cell receptor (beta chain) was counted a few times. Its antigen is not identified. The data were taken from a study of beta chain features in type 1 diabetes. Notes on the study in general: Among patients with Type 1 diabetes, TCRB CDR3s were moderately but significantly shorter in every one of the four CD4+ subsets. Type 1 diabetes patients had fewer VDJ junction insertions and more deletions. Sequencing used cDNA, and cells with high TCR expression could therefore be over-represented.

Looked up from germline, CDR1 is ENHRY and CDR2 is SYGVKD. The length of the CDR3 is 12 residues. With 4 bases removed from V and 3 bases from J, the gap between germline ends came to 7 bases. Every isolated RNA sample was fully reverse transcribed, so sequencing captured expressed TCRB transcripts. Sequenced by immunoSEQ multiplex PCR; TCRdb stores in-frame clones only, minus some. The repertoire has under 400,000 clones, around 20% of them found once; the top ten carry approximately 0.046%. CD4+ cells of the naive, central memory, regulatory and stem cell-like memory types were sorted via CD45RO/CCR7/CD25/CD127/CD95/CD27.

This chain joins TRBV10-3 and TRBJ2-7; possibly TRBD1 for D (5 bases). The sample comprised naive CD4+ T cells from blood. The receptor was isolated from a woman between 18 and 29 years old in good health. The CDR3, as DNA: TGTGCCATCAGTGTAAGGGGCTACGAGCAGTACTTC. This translates into CAISVRGYEQYF.